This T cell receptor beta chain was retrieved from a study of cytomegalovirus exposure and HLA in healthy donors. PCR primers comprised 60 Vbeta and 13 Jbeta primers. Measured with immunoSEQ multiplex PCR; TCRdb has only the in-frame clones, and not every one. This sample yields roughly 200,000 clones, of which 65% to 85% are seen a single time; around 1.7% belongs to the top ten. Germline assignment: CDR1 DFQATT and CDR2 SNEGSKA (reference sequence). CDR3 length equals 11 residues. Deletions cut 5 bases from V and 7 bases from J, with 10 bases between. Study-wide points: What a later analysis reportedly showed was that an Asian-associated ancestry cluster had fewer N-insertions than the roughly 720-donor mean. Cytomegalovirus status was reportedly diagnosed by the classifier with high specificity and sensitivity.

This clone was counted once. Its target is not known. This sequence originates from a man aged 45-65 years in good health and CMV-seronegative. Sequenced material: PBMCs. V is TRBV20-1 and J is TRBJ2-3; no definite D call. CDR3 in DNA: TGCAGTGCTGGCTTGACAAATACGCAGTATTTT. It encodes CSAGLTNTQYF.